A single sample gave rise to the 7 T cell receptor beta chains below, sequenced in a study of neurological immune-mediated disorders. Using its own MiXCR run on the 5' RACE reads, TCRdb lists one record per CDR3 protein. The sample comprises about 80,000 distinct CDR3 sequences, about 5% of which are singletons, and approximately 2.2% rests with the top ten. The sequenced material came from PBMCs. The source is a woman under 40 with multiple sclerosis.

This clonotype was detected ten times or more. V gene TRBV4-1 combines with J gene TRBJ2-4; tentatively, D is TRBD2 (6 bases). In germline, CDR1 is MGHRA, CDR2 YSYEKL. V was cut by 0 bases and J by 7 bases, with 13 bases left in between. This CDR3 region has 15 residues. The CDR3 region is CASSQDRTGGNIQYF. CDR3 nucleotides: TGCGCCAGCAGCCAAGACCGTACTGGGGGGAACATTCAGTACTTC.

Ten or more counts support this clonotype. As DNA, the CDR3 is TGTGCCATCAGCCGAGGGTCTAGTCAGGAGACCCAGTACTTC. Encoded protein: CAISRGSSQETQYF. The chain carries TRBV10-3 and TRBJ2-5, with D tentatively TRBD2 (5 bases). This CDR3 comprises 14 residues. Germline V gene lookup returns CDR1 ENHRY and CDR2 SYGVKD. V lost 6 bases and J 5 bases, leaving 16 bases between the germline ends.

This clonotype showed up many times. The chain combines TRBV18 with TRBJ1-1; D may be TRBD1 (6 bases). The CDR3 consists of 16 residues. The V end was cut by 0 bases, the J end by 2 bases, with 13 bases between. Germline V gene data show CDR1 as KGHSH and CDR2 as LQKENI. The CDR3, as DNA: TGTGCCAGCTCACCACCGGCCAGCAGGGGTAACACTGAAGCTTTCTTT. It specifies CASSPPASRGNTEAFF.

This clonotype was detected ten times or more. This rearrangement joins TRBV5-1 to TRBJ2-5; 9 bases are shared with TRBD2. The CDR3 contains 14 residues. Germline V gene data show CDR1 as SGHRS and CDR2 as YFSETQ. Trimming took 3 bases from V and 2 from J; bases not matched to a gene: 2. CDR3 region: CASSSAGGQETQYF. The CDR3 bases are TGCGCCAGCAGCTCAGCGGGGGGACAAGAGACCCAGTACTTC. The complete variable domain, with remaining parts taken from reference TRBV5-1 and TRBJ2-5, reads KAGVTQTPRYLIKTRGQQVTLSCSPISGHRSVSWYQQTPGQGLQFLFEYFSETQRNKGNFPGRFSGRQFSNSRSEMNVSTLELGDSALYLCASSSAGGQETQYFGPGTRLLVL.

This clonotype has only a few counts. DNA of the CDR3: TGCAAACTGACAGGGCACGGAGAGCAGTACTTC. Protein product: CKLTGHGEQYF. This rearrangement joins TRBV20-1 to TRBJ2-7, with 7 bases matching TRBD1. The CDR3 consists of 11 residues. From germline, CDR1 is DFQATT and CDR2 SNEGSKA (reference sequence).

This clonotype has more than one count but fewer than ten. The V call is TRBV29-1, the J call TRBJ2-1; 11 bases agree with TRBD1. With V trimmed by 5 bases and J by 7 bases, 7 bases remained unmatched. The germline V gene encodes CDR1 SQVTM and CDR2 ANQGSEA. The CDR3 totals 14 residues. CDR3 bases: TGCAGCGTTCGGGACAGGGGGAGACGAAATGAGCAGTTCTTC. Its translation is CSVRDRGRRNEQFF.

This clonotype occurred many times. The chain joins TRBV24-1 to TRBJ1-2; D gene ambiguous. V lost 3 bases, J lost 8 bases, and 9 bases lay in between. Looked up from germline, CDR1 is KGHDR and CDR2 is SFDVKD. CDR3 length equals 12 residues. The CDR3: CATSDPALGYTF. The CDR3 coding sequence is TGTGCCACCAGTGATCCGGCCTTGGGCTACACCTTC.